One and the same sample provided the 8 T cell receptor beta chains below, sequenced in a study of CD8+ T cells in alopecia areata. Isolated RNA was reverse transcribed into cDNA used as the sequencing template. Clones were read by immunoSEQ multiplex PCR, and TCRdb kept only the in-frame ones, dropping some. The sample has more than 90,000 clones; 50% to 75% are singletons. Treatment defined: oral pan-JAK inhibitor, 5-10 mg twice daily. The sample here was CD8+ T cells sorted from blood, taken at week 24, from a patient treated with tofacitinib. The receptors stem from a human donor with alopecia areata.

The chain has TRBV7-9 and TRBJ2-7, with TRBD1 matching over 8 bases. This CDR3 comprises 15 residues. With 2 bases clipped from V and 6 bases from J, the junction kept 9 bases outside the gene matches. The germline V gene has CDR1 SEHNR and CDR2 FQNEAQ (reference sequence). The CDR3 nucleotides read TGTGCCAGCAGCTTAACAGGGGGTTCCCCTATCGAGCAGTACTTC. Its translation is CASSLTGGSPIEQYF. The full variable domain, its missing parts supplied by reference TRBV7-9 and TRBJ2-7, is DTGVSQNPRHKITKRGQNVTFRCDPISEHNRLYWYRQTLGQGPEFLTYFQNEAQLEKSRLLSDRFSAERPKGSFSTLEIQRTEQGDSAMYLCASSLTGGSPIEQYFGPGTRLTVT.

This clone was picked up one time. V is TRBV18 and J is TRBJ1-1, with 11 nucleotides matching TRBD1. The CDR3 is 17 amino acids. CDR1 is KGHSH, CDR2 LQKENI, per germline. V shed 1 base and J 1 base; nucleotides not matched to a gene: 5. The CDR3 DNA sequence: TGTGCCAGCTCACCACGGGGACAGGGGGAAAGGAACACTGAAGCTTTCTTT. Its translation: CASSPRGQGERNTEAFF. Full variable domain (outside the CDR3, taken from reference TRBV18 and TRBJ1-1): NAGVMQNPRHLVRRRGQEARLRCSPMKGHSHVYWYRQLPEEGLKFMVYLQKENIIDESGMPKERFSAEFPKEGPSILRIQQVVRGDSAAYFCASSPRGQGERNTEAFFGQGTRLTVV.

This clone was recorded at least ten times. This chain joins TRBV11-2 and TRBJ2-7; 10 nucleotides match TRBD2. Germline values: CDR1 SGHAT, CDR2 FQNNGV. The CDR3 sequence is 16 residues long. V shed 0 bases and J 6 bases; nucleotides not matched to a gene: 8. The CDR3 DNA sequence: TGTGCCAGCAGCTTAGATCTAGTGGGACTAGCGAGCGAGCAGTACTTC. It is translated as CASSLDLVGLASEQYF. Full variable domain (rest looked up from reference TRBV11-2 and TRBJ2-7): EAGVAQSPRYKIIEKRQSVAFWCNPISGHATLYWYQQILGQGPKLLIQFQNNGVVDDSQLPKDRFSAERLKGVDSTLKIQPAKLEDSAVYLCASSLDLVGLASEQYFGPGTRLTVT.

Concerning this clone: One base separates it from a far larger clone, so it is likely a read error. V gene TRBV10-3 combines with J gene TRBJ2-3; 13 bases align to TRBD2. This CDR3 region has 15 residues. The germline V gene encodes CDR1 ENHRY and CDR2 SYGVKD. Here the CDR3 DNA reads TGTGCCAGCAGTGAACTAGCGGGGGGGCCAGATACGCAGTATTTT. It yields the protein CASSELAGGPDTQYF.

The chain couples TRBV11-2 to TRBJ1-2; D may be TRBD1 (6 bases). CDR1 is SGHAT and CDR2 is FQNNGV in the germline V gene. This CDR3 comprises 15 residues. CDR3 nucleotides: TGTGCTAGCGGGGTAGCCCCGACAGGAGACTATGGCTACACCTTC. Amino acids: CASGVAPTGDYGYTF.

The genes are TRBV29-1 and TRBJ2-3, with 9 positions matching TRBD2. Trimming took 1 base from V and 6 from J; bases not matched to a gene: 14. The germline CDR1 and CDR2 sequences are SQVTM and ANQGSEA. The CDR3 is 17 amino acids. The CDR3 spells CSVEGLDSSGEWDTQYF. Written as DNA, the CDR3 is TGCAGCGTTGAAGGATTGGACTCTAGCGGGGAATGGGATACGCAGTATTTT.

Turning to this clone: Other DNA variants within this sample encode the same CDR3. V gene TRBV27 combines with J gene TRBJ1-5; D is possibly TRBD1 (5 bases). V dropped 2 bases and J dropped 4 bases, with 9 bases sitting between them. The germline V gene encodes CDR1 MNHEY and CDR2 SMNVEV (reference sequence). The CDR3 length is 14 residues. The CDR3 region is CASSLGQSNQPQHF. For the CDR3, the DNA is TGTGCCAGCAGTTTAGGACAATCAAATCAGCCCCAGCATTTT.

The chain joins TRBV10-2 to TRBJ2-7, with 10 bases identical to TRBD1. The CDR3 is made up of 17 amino acids. V lost 6 bases to trimming and J lost 3 bases; unmatched junction nucleotides: 14. Germline CDR1 is WSHSY and CDR2 is SAAADI. CDR3 in amino acids: CASSTLFGTGVLYEQYF. CDR3 DNA: TGCGCCAGCAGCACCCTATTTGGGACAGGGGTTCTCTACGAGCAGTACTTC.